A single sample gave rise to the 5 T cell receptor beta chains below, sequenced in a study of OX40 agonist ivuxolimab in advanced cancers. Sequencing was performed with immunoSEQ multiplex PCR; in TCRdb, only in-frame clones are kept and a portion is missing. The repertoire consists of some 60,000 clones, with about 90% occurring once and the leading ten covering 11% to 15%. Sequences were derived from CD4+ or CD8+ T cells sorted from blood, sampled in a trial of the OX40 agonist ivuxolimab. Receptor source: an adult with an advanced solid tumor such as melanoma, head and neck, liver or kidney cancer.

The rearrangement links TRBV6-6 to TRBJ1-5; D gene unclear. Germline-derived CDR1 and CDR2 are MNHNY and SVGAGI (reference sequence). V was clipped by 1 base and J by 0 bases, with 10 bases between them. The CDR3 consists of 16 residues. CDR3 residues: CASSYFPVYSNQPQHF. DNA of the CDR3: TGTGCCAGCAGTTACTTCCCAGTCTATAGCAATCAGCCCCAGCATTTT.

This clone was detected once. V and J are TRBV7-3 and TRBJ2-1; 13 nucleotides match TRBD2. Germline trimming cut 5 bases from V and 8 bases from J; bases unmatched to any gene: 6. In germline, CDR1 is SGHTA, CDR2 FQGTGA. The CDR3 totals 15 residues. The chain's CDR3 is CASSGGLAGEHEQFF. In DNA, the CDR3 is TGTGCCAGCAGCGGTGGACTAGCGGGAGAGCATGAGCAGTTCTTC. The whole variable domain, filled in from reference TRBV7-3 and TRBJ2-1, reads GAGVSQTPSNKVTEKGKYVELRCDPISGHTALYWYRQSLGQGPEFLIYFQGTGAADDSGLPNDRFFAVRPEGSVSTLKIQRTERGDSAVYLCASSGGLAGEHEQFFGPGTRLTVL.

The count of this clone is one. The rearrangement joins TRBV11-3 to TRBJ1-2, with TRBD1 as a possible D gene (6 bases). The CDR3 consists of 13 residues. Germline V gene lookup returns CDR1 SGHNT and CDR2 YENEEA. The V end was cut by 5 bases, the J end by 2 bases, with 9 bases between. For the CDR3, the DNA is TGTGCCAGCAGCCCGGACAGAAACTATGGCTACACCTTC. Translated: CASSPDRNYGYTF.

The chain combines TRBV7-3 with TRBJ2-3; 8 positions agree with TRBD2. V lost 1 base, J lost 2 bases, and 5 bases stayed unmatched. Per germline, CDR1 SGHTA and CDR2 FQGTGA. CDR3 length: 16 amino acids. CDR3 sequence (DNA): TGTGCCAGCAGCTTAAGCGGGAGGCAGGTCACAGATACGCAGTATTTT. This sequence encodes CASSLSGRQVTDTQYF.

V and J are TRBV9 and TRBJ1-6, with D possibly being TRBD1 (5 bases). In germline, CDR1 is SGDLS, CDR2 YYNGEE. Trimming left V 0 bases short and J 7 bases short, with 8 bases between. The length of the CDR3 is 14 residues. The CDR3 nucleotides are TGTGCCAGCAGCGTAGGGGGCTACAATTCACCCCTCCACTTT. This translates into CASSVGGYNSPLHF.